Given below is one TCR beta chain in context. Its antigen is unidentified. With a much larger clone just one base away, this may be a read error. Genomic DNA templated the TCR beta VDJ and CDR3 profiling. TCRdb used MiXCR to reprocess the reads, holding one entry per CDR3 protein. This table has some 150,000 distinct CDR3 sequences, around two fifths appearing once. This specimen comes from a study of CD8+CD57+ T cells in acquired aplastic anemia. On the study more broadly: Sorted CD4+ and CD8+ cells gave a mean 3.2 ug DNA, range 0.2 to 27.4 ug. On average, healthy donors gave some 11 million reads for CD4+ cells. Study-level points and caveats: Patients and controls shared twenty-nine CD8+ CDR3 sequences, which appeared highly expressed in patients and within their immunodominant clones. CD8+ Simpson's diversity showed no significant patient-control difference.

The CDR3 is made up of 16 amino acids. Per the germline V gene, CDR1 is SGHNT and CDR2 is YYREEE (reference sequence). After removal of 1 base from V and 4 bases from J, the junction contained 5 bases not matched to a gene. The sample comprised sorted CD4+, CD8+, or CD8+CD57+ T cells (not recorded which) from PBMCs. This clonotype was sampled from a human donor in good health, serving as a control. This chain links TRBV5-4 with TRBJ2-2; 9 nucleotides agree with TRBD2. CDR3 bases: TGTGCCAGCAGCTTGAGGCTAGCGGGAAGCACCGGGGAGCTGTTTTTT. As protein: CASSLRLAGSTGELFF.